These T cell receptor beta chains were read from a single sample in a study of T cell responses to AZD1222 COVID-19 vaccine. Sequencing used immunoSEQ multiplex PCR; TCRdb keeps in-frame clones, though not all of them. The table has about 150,000 clones, roughly nine tenths seen once. The material was peripheral blood, obtained on day 0 of AZD1222 vaccination. The source is an adult in good health. Each CDR3 is given with its conserved first and last residue. D genes are given only for firm matches. Rows give clone size only sometimes, using once, few, many, or a class for an expanded clone.

d_gene: .
j_gene: TRBJ2-7
v_gene: TRBV4-3
abundance: .
CDR3nt: TGCGCCAGCAGCCAAGCAGGGAGCTACGAGCAGTACTTC
CDR3aa: CASSQAGSYEQYF

d_gene: .
j_gene: TRBJ1-3
v_gene: TRBV15
abundance: .
CDR3nt: TGTGCCACCAGCAGAGATCCAGGGACAGGAAACACCATATATTTT
CDR3aa: CATSRDPGTGNTIYF

d_gene: TRBD1
j_gene: TRBJ1-5
v_gene: TRBV28
abundance: once
CDR3nt: TGTGCCAGCGTGGGACAGGCAACTTATCAGCCCCAGCATTTT
CDR3aa: CASVGQATYQPQHF

d_gene: .
j_gene: TRBJ2-7
v_gene: TRBV28
abundance: .
CDR3nt: TGTGCCAGCAGAGCAGTAACCTACGAGCAGTACTTC
CDR3aa: CASRAVTYEQYF

d_gene: .
j_gene: TRBJ2-6
v_gene: TRBV5-1
abundance: .
CDR3nt: TGCGCCAGCAGCTTGGATGGGGGGGCGCCATATGGGGCCAACGTCCTGACTTTC
CDR3aa: CASSLDGGAPYGANVLTF

d_gene: TRBD1
j_gene: TRBJ2-7
v_gene: TRBV5-6
abundance: .
CDR3nt: TGTGCCAGCAGCTCATACAGGGGAGCCTACGAGCAGTACTTC
CDR3aa: CASSSYRGAYEQYF

d_gene: .
j_gene: TRBJ1-2
v_gene: TRBV7-9
abundance: .
CDR3nt: TGTGCCAGCAGCTTACAGGGAAACTATGGCTACACCTTC
CDR3aa: CASSLQGNYGYTF

d_gene: .
j_gene: TRBJ2-7
v_gene: TRBV5-1
abundance: .
CDR3nt: TGCGCCAGCAGTTCGACCCGGGGGACGGGCGAGCAGTACTTC
CDR3aa: CASSSTRGTGEQYF

d_gene: TRBD1
j_gene: TRBJ2-5
v_gene: TRBV5-1
abundance: .
CDR3nt: TGCGCCAGCAGCATACTCCACCGGGACAGACTCCTCCAAGAGACCCAGTACTTC
CDR3aa: CASSILHRDRLLQETQYF

d_gene: .
j_gene: TRBJ1-1
v_gene: TRBV6-5
abundance: .
CDR3nt: TGTGCCAGCAGTTACTCCAGATTAATGAACACTGAAGCTTTCTTT
CDR3aa: CASSYSRLMNTEAFF

d_gene: .
j_gene: TRBJ2-3
v_gene: TRBV4-1
abundance: .
CDR3nt: TGCGCCAGCAGCCAAGAGCGGATTTGGGTTGATACGCAGTATTTT
CDR3aa: CASSQERIWVDTQYF

d_gene: .
j_gene: TRBJ1-2
v_gene: TRBV3-1/TRBV3-2
abundance: .
CDR3nt: TGTGCCAGCAGCCAGGGCATAATGCGATATGGCTACACCTTC
CDR3aa: CASSQGIMRYGYTF

d_gene: .
j_gene: TRBJ1-1
v_gene: TRBV5-1
abundance: .
CDR3nt: TGCGCCAGCAGCTTGGATCGGAACACTGAAGCTTTCTTT
CDR3aa: CASSLDRNTEAFF

d_gene: .
j_gene: TRBJ1-1
v_gene: TRBV4-3
abundance: .
CDR3nt: TGCGCCAGCAGCCCTGGACAGAACACTGAAGCTTTCTTT
CDR3aa: CASSPGQNTEAFF

d_gene: .
j_gene: TRBJ2-5
v_gene: TRBV6-2/TRBV6-3
abundance: .
CDR3nt: TGTGCCAGCAGTTACTGGGACACCGACCAAGAGACCCAGTACTTC
CDR3aa: CASSYWDTDQETQYF

d_gene: .
j_gene: TRBJ2-3
v_gene: TRBV28
abundance: .
CDR3nt: TGTGCCAGCCGGACGGGGGGCCCTAGCACAGATACGCAGTATTTT
CDR3aa: CASRTGGPSTDTQYF

d_gene: .
j_gene: TRBJ1-4
v_gene: TRBV28
abundance: .
CDR3nt: TGTGCCAGCAGTTTAAACAGGGTGCTGTTTTTT
CDR3aa: CASSLNRVLFF

d_gene: .
j_gene: TRBJ1-2
v_gene: TRBV25-1
abundance: once
CDR3nt: TGTGCCAGCAGTGAATCCTTTGGGCGGGGGGACTATGGCTACACCTTC
CDR3aa: CASSESFGRGDYGYTF

d_gene: TRBD1
j_gene: TRBJ2-7
v_gene: TRBV7-2
abundance: once
CDR3nt: TGTGCCAGCAGCCGCCGGGACAGGGGCTACGAGCAGTACTTC
CDR3aa: CASSRRDRGYEQYF

d_gene: .
j_gene: TRBJ2-7
v_gene: TRBV7-2
abundance: .
CDR3nt: TGTGCCAGCAGCCCCTCGGGGGCGCGGTTCTACGAGCAGTACTTC
CDR3aa: CASSPSGARFYEQYF

d_gene: .
j_gene: TRBJ1-2
v_gene: TRBV5-8
abundance: .
CDR3nt: TGTGCCAGCAGCCTGACGGGACAAATCTATGGCTACACCTTC
CDR3aa: CASSLTGQIYGYTF

d_gene: .
j_gene: TRBJ2-7
v_gene: TRBV20-1
abundance: .
CDR3nt: TGCAGTGCTAGAGGGGTCTACGAGCAGTACTTC
CDR3aa: CSARGVYEQYF

d_gene: .
j_gene: TRBJ2-7
v_gene: TRBV11-2
abundance: .
CDR3nt: TGTGCCAGCAGCTTACGGACAGTTGGTTTGCCCTACGAGCAGTACTTC
CDR3aa: CASSLRTVGLPYEQYF